This passage covers 9 T cell receptor beta chains from one sample sequenced in a study of T-cell memory formation after mild COVID-19. Using its own MiXCR run on the 5' RACE reads, TCRdb lists one record per CDR3 protein. The sample shows 200,000 or so distinct CDR3 sequences, under 20% of them seen only once. Sequenced: PBMCs or a T cell subset sorted from them (not recorded which). The receptors come from an adult woman who had mild COVID-19 (a few samples of this study predate the infection). Cell type and time point are not known.

In its sample, this clonotype was seen a few times. This rearrangement joins TRBV5-1 to TRBJ2-3, with no clear D. CDR1 and CDR2 from the germline V gene are SGHRS and YFSETQ. The ends were cut back, 6 bases at V and 0 bases at J, with 11 bases in the middle. The CDR3 spans 14 residues. The CDR3 is CASKLSSSTDTQYF. CDR3 coding DNA: TGCGCCAGCAAATTGAGTTCTAGCACAGATACGCAGTATTTT.

Only a few counts were recorded for this clonotype. The V gene is TRBV7-6, the J gene TRBJ1-1; TRBD1 agrees at 8 bases. The CDR3 length is 14 residues. Germline CDR1 is SGHVS and CDR2 is FNYEAQ. Germline trimming cut 5 bases from V and 5 bases from J; bases unmatched to any gene: 7. The CDR3 DNA is TGTGCCAGCAGCCGTGCAGGGGGCGGGACTGAAGCTTTCTTT. Its protein product is CASSRAGGGTEAFF.

The chain recombines TRBV7-2 with TRBJ2-7; D is perhaps TRBD2 (6 bases). Trimming took 3 bases from V and 3 from J, leaving 15 bases between them. Germline-derived CDR1 and CDR2 are SGHTA and FQGNSA. This CDR3 is 15 amino acids long. This CDR3 is CASSFAPGLGYEQYF. The CDR3 nucleotides read TGTGCCAGCAGCTTTGCACCGGGACTGGGCTACGAGCAGTACTTC.

The genes are TRBV19 and TRBJ1-5; D may be TRBD1 (5 bases). Trimming stripped 6 bases from V and 9 bases from J, with 12 bases between. The length of the CDR3 is 12 residues. Germline CDR1 and CDR2: LNHDA and SQIVND (reference sequence). The CDR3 sequence: CASRPLGGPQHF. The DNA for the CDR3 is TGTGCCAGTAGGCCGTTGGGGGGGCCCCAGCATTTT.

This clonotype was counted only a few times. This chain joins TRBV5-1 and TRBJ1-1; no firm D call. With 0 bases removed from V and 2 bases from J, the gap between germline ends came to 11 bases. The CDR3 is 15 amino acids. CDR1 and CDR2 (germline): SGHRS, YFSETQ. The CDR3 region is CASSLASDGNTEAFF. CDR3 coding DNA: TGCGCCAGCAGCTTGGCCTCGGACGGAAACACTGAAGCTTTCTTT.

V usage is TRBV20-1 and J usage is TRBJ2-1; a possible D gene is TRBD2 (6 bases). The CDR3 extends over 13 amino acids. Germline values: CDR1 DFQATT, CDR2 SNEGSKA (reference sequence). The V and J ends lost 7 bases and 2 bases respectively, with 12 bases between them. This CDR3 reads CSVQGLPYNEQFF. In DNA form, the CDR3 reads TGCAGTGTCCAGGGACTGCCCTACAATGAGCAGTTCTTC.

This clonotype appeared a few times. This sequence joins TRBV10-3 and TRBJ1-5; D uncertain. The V end lost 6 bases, the J end lost 6 bases, and 12 bases lay between the germline ends. Germline values: CDR1 ENHRY, CDR2 SYGVKD. CDR3 length: 13 amino acids. The CDR3 DNA follows: TGTGCCATCAGCGGGGATGAACGTCAGCCCCAGCATTTT. Translation gives CAISGDERQPQHF.

V gene TRBV2 combines with J gene TRBJ2-5, with D uncertain. The V and J ends lost 9 bases and 5 bases respectively, with 13 bases between them. Germline lookup yields CDR1 SNHLY and CDR2 FYNNEI. The CDR3 consists of 12 residues. CDR3 sequence: CARSRDIETQYF. The CDR3 DNA follows: TGTGCCAGAAGCCGAGATATTGAGACCCAGTACTTC.

This clonotype was observed a handful of times. The chain links TRBV7-8 to TRBJ2-7, with 10 bases identical to TRBD1. The CDR3 runs 15 residues. CDR1 SGHVS and CDR2 FQNEAQ come from the germline V gene. V shed 1 base, J shed 2 bases, and the junction held 2 bases outside the gene matches. Here the CDR3 DNA reads TGTGCCAGCAGCTTAGAGACAGGGGGCCCCTACGAGCAGTACTTC. It yields the protein CASSLETGGPYEQYF.